This T cell receptor beta chain was identified in a study of blood T cells in healthy people across ages. Peripheral blood from each donor was collected in a volume of roughly 9.8 milliliters. J lost 3 bases, V lost 6 bases, and 14 bases had no gene match. Germline lookup yields CDR1 LGHDT and CDR2 YNNKEL (reference sequence). This CDR3 spans 18 amino acids. Sample-barcoded 5' priming and a J-beta primer mix drove a second PCR of about 6 to 12 cycles. Carrying 12 random nucleotides, a template-switch adaptor labeled each individual cDNA molecule. TCRdb recomputed calls from the 5' RACE reads with MiXCR, one row per CDR3 protein. Counted here are some 1 million distinct CDR3 sequences, around 45% occurring once; the ten biggest clones make up approximately 20%.

The genes are TRBV3-1 and TRBJ2-3; TRBD2 matches at 11 bases. This receptor was identified in a woman in her sixties or seventies in good health. Sequencing was done on a sample of blood. The chain's CDR3 is CASSRWSTSGKATDTQYF. The CDR3 DNA reads as TGTGCCAGCAGTCGGTGGTCGACTAGCGGGAAGGCGACAGATACGCAGTATTTT.